A single sample gave rise to the 28 T cell receptor beta chains below, sequenced in a study of T cells after yellow fever vaccination. TCRdb independently ran MiXCR on the 5' RACE reads; one entry per CDR3 protein. The sample lists about 170,000 distinct CDR3 sequences; roughly 11% were seen once. The sample here was CD8+ T cells sorted from PBMCs, taken 15 days after the yellow fever booster vaccination. The receptors stem from a young man who received the YFV17D yellow fever vaccine.

This clonotype was seen a handful of times. The rearrangement links TRBV7-9 to TRBJ2-1, with D possibly being TRBD1 (6 bases). V was shortened by 3 bases and J by 4 bases, with 13 bases between the two germline ends. There are 15 residues in the CDR3. The germline CDR1 and CDR2 sequences are SEHNR and FQNEAQ (reference sequence). The CDR3 DNA reads TGTGCCAGCAGCTTTACCTCAGGGGCTTACAATGAGCAGTTCTTC. Translation: CASSFTSGAYNEQFF.

This clonotype was seen a few times. This rearrangement joins TRBV25-1 to TRBJ2-7, with a tentative D call TRBD1 (5 bases). Trimming pared 3 bases from V and 1 base from J, leaving 10 bases between. Germline V CDR1 and CDR2: MGHDK, SYGVNS. This CDR3 has 14 amino acids. The CDR3 DNA is TGTGCCAGCAGTGAGCCAGGGAAGTCCTACGAGCAGTACTTC. Protein: CASSEPGKSYEQYF.

A few counts support this clonotype. CDR3 amino acids: CASSMLGFSIQYF. CDR3 DNA: TGTGCCAGTAGTATGTTAGGGTTTAGCATTCAGTACTTC. This rearrangement joins TRBV19 to TRBJ2-4; the D is unclear. Per germline, CDR1 LNHDA and CDR2 SQIVND (reference sequence). The V gene lost 3 bases and the J gene lost 9 bases, with 12 bases spanning the gap. This CDR3 has 13 amino acids.

The chain uses TRBV7-9 and TRBJ2-7; 10 bases are a match to TRBD1. The J segment lost 0 bases and the V segment lost 5 bases, leaving 4 bases of the junction unmatched. The CDR3 contains 15 residues. Germline assignment: CDR1 SEHNR and CDR2 FQNEAQ (reference sequence). The CDR3 sequence: CASSPGTGVSYEQYF. In DNA form, the CDR3 reads TGTGCCAGCAGCCCCGGGACAGGGGTCTCCTACGAGCAGTACTTC.

This clonotype has a count of ten or more. This chain uses TRBV4-2 with TRBJ2-3, with 11 bases identical to TRBD2. The CDR3 runs to 16 residues. Germline CDR1 LGHNA, CDR2 YNFKEQ. V trimming: 4 bases; J trimming: 3 bases; junction bases outside the gene matches: 6. The chain's CDR3 is CASSPTSGGGTDTQYF. DNA for the CDR3: TGTGCCAGCAGCCCCACTAGCGGGGGAGGGACAGATACGCAGTATTTT.

The chain is built from TRBV7-9 and TRBJ1-4; D call uncertain. Trimming took 5 bases from V and 6 from J, leaving 4 bases between them. CDR3 size: 11 residues. From germline, CDR1 is SEHNR and CDR2 FQNEAQ (reference sequence). The CDR3 nucleotides read TGTGCCAGCAGCGCATATGAAAAACTGTTTTTT. Its protein is CASSAYEKLFF.

Notes on this clonotype: At one end, the junction sequence differs from germline, possibly due to a read error. V and J are TRBV27 and TRBJ1-5; D gene ambiguous. Per the germline V gene, CDR1 is MNHEY and CDR2 is SMNVEV (reference sequence). This CDR3 has 14 amino acids. The CDR3 region is CASSLGQSKQPQHF. Written as DNA, the CDR3 is TGTGCCAGCAGTTTAGGGCAGAGCAAACAGCCCCAGCATTTT.

This clonotype showed up just a few times. The chain joins TRBV20-1 to TRBJ2-7, with 9 bases identical to TRBD1. CDR1 and CDR2 (germline): DFQATT, SNEGSKA (reference sequence). The CDR3 length is 15 residues. Trimming took 1 base from V and 2 from J; bases not matched to a gene: 6. The CDR3 sequence is CSARAIGQGPYEQYF. The CDR3 DNA reads as TGCAGTGCTAGAGCGATCGGACAGGGGCCCTACGAGCAGTACTTC.

This clonotype was counted at least ten times. This chain connects TRBV19 to TRBJ2-1, with TRBD2 matching over 7 bases. CDR1 LNHDA and CDR2 SQIVND come from the germline V gene (reference sequence). The V gene end was trimmed by 6 bases and the J gene end by 4 bases; junction bases not matched to a gene: 6. The CDR3 extends over 14 amino acids. The CDR3 DNA is TGTGCCAGTAGCAGCGGGGTACCTTACAATGAGCAGTTCTTC. Its translation: CASSSGVPYNEQFF. Using reference TRBV19 and TRBJ2-1 for the parts outside the CDR3, the full variable domain is DGGITQSPKYLFRKEGQNVTLSCEQNLNHDAMYWYRQDPGQGLRLIYYSQIVNDFQKGDIAEGYSVSREKKESFPLTVTSAQKNPTAFYLCASSSGVPYNEQFFGPGTRLTVL.

This clonotype was seen more than once but under ten times. V and J are TRBV4-2 and TRBJ2-1; 11 bases map to TRBD1. Germline V lookup: CDR1 LGHNA, CDR2 YNFKEQ. Trimming took 0 bases from V and 10 from J; bases not matched to a gene: 8. The CDR3 has 16 residues. The CDR3 bases are TGTGCCAGCAGCCAAGACCCTTGGACAGGGGGCGGAGAGCAGTTCTTC. The encoded protein is CASSQDPWTGGGEQFF.

The table lists this clonotype with a few counts. This chain uses TRBV29-1 with TRBJ1-1, with D possibly being TRBD1 (6 bases). CDR3 length: 12 residues. V lost 6 bases and J 3 bases, leaving 11 bases between the germline ends. Germline-derived CDR1 and CDR2 are SQVTM and ANQGSEA. CDR3: CSVKKGDTEAFF. As DNA, the CDR3 is TGCAGCGTCAAAAAGGGGGACACTGAAGCTTTCTTT.

This clonotype came up a few times. V is TRBV7-9 and J is TRBJ2-1; the D is unclear. The CDR3 is made up of 10 amino acids. The V gene's germline CDR1 is SEHNR and CDR2 FQNEAQ (reference sequence). The ends were cut back, 4 bases at V and 7 bases at J, with 2 bases in the middle. Written as DNA, the CDR3 is TGTGCCAGCAGCTCGAATGAGCAGTTCTTC. Its protein product is CASSSNEQFF.

The chain links TRBV7-9 to TRBJ2-1; the D is unclear. Per germline, CDR1 SEHNR and CDR2 FQNEAQ (reference sequence). There are 14 residues in the CDR3. Trimming took off 5 bases at V and 5 bases at J, with 13 bases between the two ends. The CDR3 DNA reads TGTGCCAGCAGCCGGGTAATCGGACACAATGAGCAGTTCTTC. Residues: CASSRVIGHNEQFF.

This chain joins TRBV12-3 or TRBV12-4 and TRBJ2-7; D tentatively reads TRBD1 or TRBD2 (6 bases each). V lost 3 bases, J lost 3 bases, and 15 bases lay in between. The CDR3 runs 15 residues. CDR3 in DNA: TGTGCCAGCAGTTTCCTCTCCGGGGGCAGCTACGAGCAGTACTTC. Protein product: CASSFLSGGSYEQYF.

The chain is built from TRBV7-9 and TRBJ1-2, with no clear D. CDR1 is SEHNR, CDR2 FQNEAQ, per germline (reference sequence). The CDR3 consists of 14 residues. Trimming stripped 0 bases from V and 4 bases from J, with 9 bases between. CDR3 DNA sequence: TGTGCCAGCAGCTTAGCTTCCATTCCCTATGGCTACACCTTC. Residues: CASSLASIPYGYTF.

The rearrangement links TRBV4-2 to TRBJ2-5, with TRBD2 identical over 8 bases. The length of the CDR3 is 16 residues. The V gene end was trimmed by 0 bases and the J gene end by 4 bases; junction bases not matched to a gene: 7. The V gene's germline CDR1 is LGHNA and CDR2 YNFKEQ. The CDR3 here is CASSQDQRGPGETQYF. The CDR3 DNA is TGTGCCAGCAGCCAAGATCAGCGGGGGCCGGGAGAGACCCAGTACTTC.

Many counts were recorded for this clonotype. The V gene is TRBV29-1, the J gene TRBJ2-5; 8 bases fit TRBD1. The germline V gene encodes CDR1 SQVTM and CDR2 ANQGSEA. With V trimmed by 6 bases and J by 6 bases, 9 bases remained unmatched. This CDR3 region has 13 residues. CDR3: CSVNGQGGQTQYF. The CDR3 coding sequence is TGCAGCGTCAACGGACAGGGCGGACAGACCCAGTACTTC.

The chain combines TRBV7-9 with TRBJ2-7; 9 bases map to TRBD1. Germline CDR1 and CDR2: SEHNR and FQNEAQ (reference sequence). The CDR3 loop spans 19 amino acids. V trimming: 5 bases; J trimming: 1 base; junction bases outside the gene matches: 18. The CDR3, as DNA: TGTGCCAGCAGCCCCCCCCTGCCCGGGACAGGGATCATTTCCTACGAGCAGTACTTC. Its protein product is CASSPPLPGTGIISYEQYF. The full variable domain, in which reference TRBV7-9 and TRBJ2-7 provide the parts outside the CDR3, is DTGVSQNPRHKITKRGQNVTFRCDPISEHNRLYWYRQTLGQGPEFLTYFQNEAQLEKSRLLSDRFSAERPKGSFSTLEIQRTEQGDSAMYLCASSPPLPGTGIISYEQYFGPGTRLTVT.

This clonotype has a handful of counts. The V and J genes are TRBV4-1 and TRBJ1-2, with a possible D match to TRBD1 (6 bases). Trimming cost V 0 bases and J 7 bases, with 12 bases left between them. Per germline, CDR1 MGHRA and CDR2 YSYEKL. The CDR3 has 14 amino acids. The CDR3 reads CASSQDRGLSGYTF. The DNA for the CDR3 is TGCGCCAGCAGCCAAGACAGGGGATTGAGTGGCTACACCTTC.

This rearrangement joins TRBV15 to TRBJ2-5; D remains ambiguous. V was clipped by 8 bases and J by 0 bases, with 16 bases between them. The CDR3 length is 15 residues. Germline V lookup: CDR1 LNHNV, CDR2 YYDKDF (reference sequence). CDR3 sequence: CATGPEERDQETQYF. As DNA, the CDR3 is TGTGCCACCGGTCCTGAGGAACGGGACCAAGAGACCCAGTACTTC.

The V call is TRBV7-6, the J call TRBJ2-2; TRBD1 agrees at 7 bases. The CDR3 covers 16 residues. Trimming took 5 bases from V and 1 from J; bases not matched to a gene: 7. The V gene's germline CDR1 is SGHVS and CDR2 FNYEAQ. The CDR3 DNA reads as TGTGCCAGCAGCGTCAAGAGGACAGGGAACACCGGGGAGCTGTTTTTT. Translated: CASSVKRTGNTGELFF.

The chain joins TRBV6-2 or TRBV6-3 to TRBJ1-5; 9 bases are shared with TRBD1. J was trimmed by 5 bases and V by 5 bases; bases with no gene match: 10. The germline CDR1 and CDR2 sequences are MNHEY and SVGEGT. The CDR3 runs 16 residues. The CDR3 reads CASSNLQGAGDQPQHF. The CDR3 DNA follows: TGTGCCAGCAGTAATCTACAGGGGGCAGGCGATCAGCCCCAGCATTTT.

This clonotype appeared many times. The chain employs TRBV4-3 and TRBJ2-7; D gene ambiguous. The germline V gene has CDR1 LGHNA and CDR2 YSLEER. V dropped 0 bases and J dropped 4 bases, with 13 bases sitting between them. The CDR3 runs 15 residues. The CDR3 is CASSQEFPERYEQYF. The CDR3 nucleotides are TGCGCCAGCAGCCAAGAGTTTCCGGAGAGGTACGAGCAGTACTTC.

This clonotype was recorded a few times. The chain couples TRBV15 to TRBJ2-3, with D possibly being TRBD1 or TRBD2 (5 bases each). The germline V gene encodes CDR1 LNHNV and CDR2 YYDKDF (reference sequence). The CDR3 has 15 amino acids. V was cut by 3 bases and J by 6 bases, with 16 bases left in between. CDR3 in amino acids: CATSSSRGVTDTQYF. CDR3 coding DNA: TGTGCCACCAGCAGTTCAAGAGGGGTGACGGATACGCAGTATTTT.

CDR3 loop: CSVEPGQGGMNTEAFF. CDR3 nucleotides: TGCAGCGTTGAACCCGGACAGGGGGGTATGAACACTGAAGCTTTCTTT. The V and J genes are TRBV29-1 and TRBJ1-1, with TRBD1 matching 10 bases. CDR3 size: 16 residues. The germline V gene encodes CDR1 SQVTM and CDR2 ANQGSEA. Trimming removed 2 bases from V and 0 bases from J; junction bases left unmatched: 6.

This clonotype was counted between two and nine times. The V and J genes are TRBV28 and TRBJ2-3; 11 bases fit TRBD1. After removal of 5 bases from V and 5 bases from J, the junction contained 15 bases not matched to a gene. CDR1 MDHEN and CDR2 SYDVKM come from the germline V gene. The CDR3 totals 18 residues. Written as DNA, the CDR3 is TGTGCCAGCAGTAACCCCTTTCGGACGGGACAGGGGGTAGATACGCAGTATTTT. This codes for CASSNPFRTGQGVDTQYF.

The table lists this clonotype with a few counts. The rearrangement joins TRBV7-2 to TRBJ1-5; a possible D gene is TRBD1 (6 bases). Trimming removed 5 bases from V and 0 bases from J, with 14 bases in between. The CDR3 is made up of 16 amino acids. In germline, CDR1 is SGHTA, CDR2 FQGNSA. The CDR3: CASSLRQALSNQPQHF. CDR3 sequence (DNA): TGTGCCAGCAGCCTGCGACAGGCGCTTAGCAATCAGCCCCAGCATTTT.

This clonotype has at least ten counts. This rearrangement joins TRBV7-9 to TRBJ2-5; TRBD2 matches at 10 bases. Losses at the gene ends were 0 bases for V and 3 bases for J; bases not matched to a gene: 10. CDR1 is SEHNR, CDR2 FQNEAQ, per germline (reference sequence). The CDR3 contains 18 residues. Written as DNA, the CDR3 is TGTGCCAGCAGCTTAGCCTCCAGCGGGGGGGCCTACGAAGAGACCCAGTACTTC. It codes for CASSLASSGGAYEETQYF. Variable domain in full (rest from reference TRBV7-9 and TRBJ2-5): DTGVSQNPRHKITKRGQNVTFRCDPISEHNRLYWYRQTLGQGPEFLTYFQNEAQLEKSRLLSDRFSAERPKGSFSTLEIQRTEQGDSAMYLCASSLASSGGAYEETQYFGPGTRLLVL.